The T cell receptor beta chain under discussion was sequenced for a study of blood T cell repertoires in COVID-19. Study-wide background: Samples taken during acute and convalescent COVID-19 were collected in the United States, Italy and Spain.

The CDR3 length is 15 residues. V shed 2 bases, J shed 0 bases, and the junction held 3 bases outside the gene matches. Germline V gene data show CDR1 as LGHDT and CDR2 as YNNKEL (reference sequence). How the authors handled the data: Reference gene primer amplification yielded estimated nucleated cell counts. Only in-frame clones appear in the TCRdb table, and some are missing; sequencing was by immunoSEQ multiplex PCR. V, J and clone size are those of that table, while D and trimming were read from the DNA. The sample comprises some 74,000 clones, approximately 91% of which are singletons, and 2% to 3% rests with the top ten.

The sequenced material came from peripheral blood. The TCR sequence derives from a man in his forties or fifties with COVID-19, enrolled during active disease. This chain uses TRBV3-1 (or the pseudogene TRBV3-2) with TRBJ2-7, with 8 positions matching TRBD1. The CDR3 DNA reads TGTGCCAGCAGCCAAACGACAGGGGCCTCCTACGAGCAGTACTTC. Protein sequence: CASSQTTGASYEQYF.